The clone carrying this TCR beta chain was seen a single time. Antigen specificity is unknown. The time point here: pretreatment peripheral blood. The data derive from a study of PD-L1 blockade in urothelial cancer. Overall study: Males with bladder-origin urothelial cancer constituted about 90% of the 29 patients. Each participant's history included 0 to 3 prior chemotherapy regimens.

V lost 0 bases and J lost 7, with 11 bases in between. CDR3 length: 15 amino acids. Germline V gene lookup returns CDR1 SGHRS and CDR2 YFSETQ. Broader study findings: Larger 3-week expansion of tumor-associated blood clones was seen in durable-benefit patients.

Synthetic TCR analog templates were added to each PCR reaction. Assay: immunoSEQ multiplex PCR; the TCRdb copy retains only in-frame clones and omits some. Here the sample spans 87,000 or so clones, roughly 84% being singletons. The clonotype was recovered from a man between 60 and 70 years old with urothelial cancer. The chain carries TRBV5-1 and TRBJ1-6; D is perhaps TRBD1 (5 bases). The sample in question was PBMCs, obtained around atezolizumab (anti-PD-L1) treatment. The CDR3 nucleotides are TGCGCCAGCAGCTTGGAGTCAGGGCGGAATTCACCCCTCCACTTT. Encoded protein: CASSLESGRNSPLHF.